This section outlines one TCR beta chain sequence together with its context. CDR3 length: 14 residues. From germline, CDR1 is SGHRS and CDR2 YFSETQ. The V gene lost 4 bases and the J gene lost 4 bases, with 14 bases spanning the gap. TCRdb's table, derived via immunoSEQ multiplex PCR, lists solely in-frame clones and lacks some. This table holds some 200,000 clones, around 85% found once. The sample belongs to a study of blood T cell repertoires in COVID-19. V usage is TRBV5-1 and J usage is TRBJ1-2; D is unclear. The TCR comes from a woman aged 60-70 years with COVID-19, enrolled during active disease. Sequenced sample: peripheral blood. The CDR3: CASSPAGGTYGYTF. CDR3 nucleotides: TGCGCCAGCAGCCCGGCGGGCGGAACCTATGGCTACACCTTC.